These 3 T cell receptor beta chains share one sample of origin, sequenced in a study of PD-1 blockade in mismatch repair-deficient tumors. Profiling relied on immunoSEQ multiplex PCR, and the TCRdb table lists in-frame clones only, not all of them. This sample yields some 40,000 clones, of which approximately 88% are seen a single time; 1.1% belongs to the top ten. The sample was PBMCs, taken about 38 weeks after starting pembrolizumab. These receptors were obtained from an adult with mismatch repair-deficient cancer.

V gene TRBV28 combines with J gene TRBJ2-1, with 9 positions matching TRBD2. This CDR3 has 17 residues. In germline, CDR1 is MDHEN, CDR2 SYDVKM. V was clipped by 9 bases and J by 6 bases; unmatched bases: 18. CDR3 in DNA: TGTGCCAGTCTCCCCTGGAAGGAGACTAGCGGACCCAATGAGCAGTTCTTC. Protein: CASLPWKETSGPNEQFF.

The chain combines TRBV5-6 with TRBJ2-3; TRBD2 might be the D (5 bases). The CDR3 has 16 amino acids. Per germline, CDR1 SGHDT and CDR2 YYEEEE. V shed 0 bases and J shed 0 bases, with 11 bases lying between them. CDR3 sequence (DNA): TGTGCCAGCAGCTTGGTTCGGGGATCTAGCACAGATACGCAGTATTTT. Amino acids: CASSLVRGSSTDTQYF.

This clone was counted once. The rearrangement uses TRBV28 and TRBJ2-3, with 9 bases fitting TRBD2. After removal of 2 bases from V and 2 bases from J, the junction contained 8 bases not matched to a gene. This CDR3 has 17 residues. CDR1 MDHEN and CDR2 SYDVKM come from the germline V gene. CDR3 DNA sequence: TGTGCCAGCAGTTTAGAACTAGCGGGCACCTTCACAGATACGCAGTATTTT. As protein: CASSLELAGTFTDTQYF. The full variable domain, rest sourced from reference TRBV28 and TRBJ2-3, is DVKVTQSSRYLVKRTGEKVFLECVQDMDHENMFWYRQDPGLGLRLIYFSYDVKMKEKGDIPEGYSVSREKKERFSLILESASTNQTSMYLCASSLELAGTFTDTQYFGPGTRLTVL.